The entry below describes one T cell receptor (beta chain). These data come from a study of blood T cell repertoires in COVID-19. Study at large: The United States, Italy and Spain supplied acute and convalescent COVID-19 samples. Nucleic acid was either cDNA or gDNA, and it came from T cells, B-cell-depleted T cells, or PBMCs.

CDR3 length: 11 residues. V lost 6 bases and J 8 bases, leaving 8 bases between the germline ends. Germline V lookup: CDR1 MNHEY, CDR2 SVGAGI. Per the authors' pipeline: The authors estimated nucleated cell counts from reference gene primer amplification. Sequenced by immunoSEQ multiplex PCR; TCRdb stores in-frame clones only, minus some. The DNA gave D and trimming, while V, J and clone size come from that table. The table includes over 25,000 clones, roughly 90% detected once. Sequences were obtained from peripheral blood. The clonotype originates from a man aged 70 or older with active or convalescent COVID-19. The chain carries TRBV6-5 and TRBJ2-1; D is undetermined. CDR3 nucleotides: TGTGCCAGCAGCCGGTCGTATGAGCAGTTCTTC. Protein product: CASSRSYEQFF.